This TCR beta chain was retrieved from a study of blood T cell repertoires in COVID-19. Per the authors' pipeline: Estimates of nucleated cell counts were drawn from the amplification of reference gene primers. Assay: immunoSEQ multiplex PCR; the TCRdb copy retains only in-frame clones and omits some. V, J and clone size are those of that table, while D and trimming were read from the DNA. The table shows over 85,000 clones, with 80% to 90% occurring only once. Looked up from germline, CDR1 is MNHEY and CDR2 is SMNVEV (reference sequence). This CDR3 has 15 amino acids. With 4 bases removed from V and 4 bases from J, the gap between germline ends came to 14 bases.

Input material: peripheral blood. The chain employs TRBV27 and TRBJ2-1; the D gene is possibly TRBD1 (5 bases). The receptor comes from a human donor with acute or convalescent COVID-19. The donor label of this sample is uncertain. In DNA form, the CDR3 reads TGTGCCAGCAGTTCCCCCTTACAGGCTTACAATGAGCAGTTCTTC. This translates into CASSSPLQAYNEQFF.